What follows are 32 T cell receptor beta chains derived from one specimen sequenced in a study of blood T cell repertoires in COVID-19. TCRdb keeps only in-frame clones here, not all; method: immunoSEQ multiplex PCR. The data contain some 130,000 clones, 80% to 85% of them singletons. Sequences were obtained from peripheral blood. Receptors were obtained from a woman in her fifties or sixties with active or convalescent COVID-19.

The chain links TRBV7-2 to TRBJ2-3; the match to TRBD2 covers 7 bases. The CDR3 has 15 residues. Germline loops: CDR1 SGHTA, CDR2 FQGNSA. With 3 bases clipped from V and 2 bases from J, the junction kept 5 bases outside the gene matches. CDR3 sequence: CASSFGGGNTDTQYF. The CDR3 DNA reads TGTGCCAGCAGCTTTGGGGGGGGAAACACAGATACGCAGTATTTT.

The CDR3 region has the DNA TGTGCCACCGGGACAGGGGGAGTCTCGAGGAATTCACCCCTCCACTTT. It yields the protein CATGTGGVSRNSPLHF. The chain couples TRBV19 to TRBJ1-6; 11 nucleotides line up with TRBD1. The V gene end was trimmed by 10 bases and the J gene end by 7 bases; junction bases not matched to a gene: 12. Germline CDR1 and CDR2: LNHDA and SQIVND (reference sequence). The CDR3 totals 16 residues.

This clone showed up just once. The J gene is TRBJ2-5, the V gene TRBV24-1; 10 nucleotides agree with TRBD1. CDR1 is KGHDR and CDR2 is SFDVKD in the germline V gene. V shed 4 bases, J shed 4 bases, and the junction held 8 bases outside the gene matches. The CDR3 is 16 amino acids. The CDR3 region is CATSDQGQGVRETQYF. In DNA form, the CDR3 reads TGTGCCACCAGTGACCAAGGACAGGGGGTAAGAGAGACCCAGTACTTC.

The chain employs TRBV28 and TRBJ2-5; perhaps TRBD2 as D (6 bases). Germline V CDR1 and CDR2: MDHEN, SYDVKM. The V gene lost 6 bases and the J gene lost 6 bases, with 14 bases spanning the gap. The CDR3 is made up of 13 amino acids. In DNA, the CDR3 is TGTGCCAGCAGCCGACTAGGGTTCCAGACCCAGTACTTC. Translation: CASSRLGFQTQYF.

J is TRBJ1-1 and V is TRBV19; weak D call: TRBD1 (6 bases). CDR1 and CDR2 (germline): LNHDA, SQIVND (reference sequence). The V and J ends lost 6 bases and 6 bases respectively, with 11 bases between them. The CDR3 totals 12 residues. CDR3 nucleotide sequence: TGTGCCAGTAGCCACAGGGACCCTGAAGCTTTCTTT. This gives the protein CASSHRDPEAFF.

The J gene is TRBJ2-1, the V gene TRBV11-2, with D maybe TRBD2 (6 bases). Germline V CDR1 and CDR2: SGHAT, FQNNGV. V was cut by 1 base and J by 7 bases, with 11 bases left in between. This CDR3 region has 14 residues. CDR3 sequence: CASSLAGAGNEQFF. CDR3 nucleotides: TGTGCCAGCAGCTTAGCGGGAGCAGGGAATGAGCAGTTCTTC.

The V gene is TRBV19, the J gene TRBJ2-2, with 13 bases that match TRBD2. Looked up from germline, CDR1 is LNHDA and CDR2 is SQIVND (reference sequence). The length of the CDR3 is 14 residues. V trimming: 11 bases; J trimming: 3 bases; junction bases outside the gene matches: 3. This CDR3 reads CACGLAGDTGELFF. In DNA form, the CDR3 reads TGTGCCTGCGGACTAGCGGGAGACACCGGGGAGCTGTTTTTT.

The V and J genes are TRBV5-5 and TRBJ1-3; perhaps TRBD1 as D (5 bases). CDR3 length equals 16 residues. Looked up from germline, CDR1 is SGHKS and CDR2 is YYEKEE (reference sequence). With 4 bases removed from V and 2 bases from J, the gap between germline ends came to 16 bases. The CDR3 bases are TGTGCCAGCAGCAACGACCTGGGAGGGGCTGGAAACACCATATATTTT. Encoded protein: CASSNDLGGAGNTIYF.

V gene TRBV12-3 or TRBV12-4 combines with J gene TRBJ2-7; D call uncertain. This CDR3 has 13 amino acids. Trimming took 3 bases from V and 2 from J, leaving 8 bases between them. The CDR3 region is CASSFSGAYEQYV. Here the CDR3 DNA reads TGTGCCAGCAGTTTTTCAGGCGCCTACGAGCAGTACGTC.

V is TRBV7-7 and J is TRBJ1-2; a possible D gene is TRBD1 (5 bases). V was pared by 5 bases and J by 6 bases, with 16 bases between. The CDR3 runs 14 residues. Looked up from germline, CDR1 is SSHAT and CDR2 is FNYEAQ (reference sequence). CDR3 region: CASSKRAIGDGYTF. The DNA for the CDR3 is TGTGCCAGCAGCAAAAGAGCCATAGGGGATGGCTACACCTTC. Together with reference TRBV7-7 and TRBJ1-2, the CDR3 gives the full variable domain: GAGVSQSPRYKVTKRGQDVTLRCDPISSHATLYWYQQALGQGPEFLTYFNYEAQPDKSGLPSDRFSAERPEGSISTLTIQRTEQRDSAMYRCASSKRAIGDGYTFGSGTRLTVV.

The chain employs TRBV14 and TRBJ1-1, with D hard to call. This CDR3 has 13 residues. Germline V gene lookup returns CDR1 SGHDN and CDR2 FVKESK. Between the trimmed V and J ends, which lost 1 base and 4 bases, there was a span of 7 bases. This CDR3 reads CASSQGLVTEAFF. As DNA, the CDR3 is TGTGCCAGCAGCCAAGGGCTTGTCACTGAAGCTTTCTTT.

This sequence joins TRBV4-2 and TRBJ2-3; D is perhaps TRBD2 (6 bases). Per the germline V gene, CDR1 is LGHNA and CDR2 is YNFKEQ. CDR3 length: 15 amino acids. V lost 1 base and J 4 bases, leaving 12 bases between the germline ends. CDR3 in DNA: TGTGCCAGCAGCCAAGTGGGGGGAGGTCCAGATACGCAGTATTTT. It translates to CASSQVGGGPDTQYF.

The count of this clone is one. The chain combines TRBV15 with TRBJ1-2; a possible D gene is TRBD1 (6 bases). CDR3 size: 14 residues. Trimming left V 2 bases short and J 4 bases short, with 11 bases between. The germline V gene encodes CDR1 LNHNV and CDR2 YYDKDF (reference sequence). The CDR3 loop reads CATSRQAQGYGYTF. The CDR3 nucleotides are TGTGCCACCAGCAGACAGGCACAGGGCTATGGCTACACCTTC.

This clone was counted only a few times. This chain connects TRBV10-1 to TRBJ2-4, with 13 bases matching TRBD2. Germline V CDR1 and CDR2: WNHNN, SYGVQD (reference sequence). There are 18 residues in the CDR3. The trim removed 7 bases at V and 1 base at J, leaving 10 bases unmatched. The CDR3 bases are TGCGCCAGCACATGGGAGACTAGCGGGGGGAGGGCCAAAAACATTCAGTACTTC. Translated, it gives CASTWETSGGRAKNIQYF.

This clone was detected only a few times. This chain connects TRBV28 to TRBJ1-1, with a weak D call TRBD1 (5 bases). Trimming took 2 bases from V and 5 from J, leaving 9 bases between them. The length of the CDR3 is 13 residues. Germline lookup yields CDR1 MDHEN and CDR2 SYDVKM. The CDR3 DNA follows: TGTGCCAGCAGTTTACGGGGGGGTACTGAAGCTTTCTTT. Translation gives CASSLRGGTEAFF.

The chain has TRBV28 and TRBJ1-2; D not certain. Looked up from germline, CDR1 is MDHEN and CDR2 is SYDVKM. The CDR3 length is 12 residues. V was trimmed by 5 bases and J by 1 base, leaving 5 bases between them. The CDR3 bases are TGTGCCAGCAGTGTCCTTAACTATGGCTACACCTTC. Translation: CASSVLNYGYTF.

The V call is TRBV19, the J call TRBJ1-3; D remains ambiguous. This CDR3 spans 11 amino acids. V was cut by 7 bases and J by 7 bases, with 8 bases left in between. CDR1 is LNHDA, CDR2 SQIVND, per germline (reference sequence). The CDR3 bases are TGTGCCAGTATGGCCTCTAACACCATATATTTT. This sequence encodes CASMASNTIYF.

The CDR3 reads CASSQALYNSPLHF. The CDR3 DNA reads as TGCGCCAGCTCGCAGGCCCTCTATAATTCACCCCTCCACTTT. This chain connects TRBV5-1 to TRBJ1-6; D is ambiguous. Germline assignment: CDR1 SGHRS and CDR2 YFSETQ. Trimming took off 7 bases at V and 3 bases at J, with 11 bases between the two ends. CDR3 length: 14 amino acids.

The chain links TRBV6-5 to TRBJ2-1; 11 bases match TRBD2. Looked up from germline, CDR1 is MNHEY and CDR2 is SVGAGI. V was pared by 6 bases and J by 7 bases, with 8 bases of the junction left unmatched. The CDR3 is made up of 15 amino acids. The CDR3 DNA reads TGTGCCAGCAGCCTACTAGCGGGAGTGGGAAATGAGCAGTTCTTC. Protein: CASSLLAGVGNEQFF.

This clone has a handful of counts. CDR3 amino acids: CASSEGDGRKAFF. In DNA, the CDR3 is TGTGCCAGCAGTGAGGGAGACGGAAGGAAAGCTTTCTTT. The J gene is TRBJ1-1, the V gene TRBV6-1; D uncertain. Germline V gene data show CDR1 as MNHNS and CDR2 as SASEGT. V lost 3 bases to trimming and J lost 9 bases, with 14 bases between them. The CDR3 runs to 13 residues.

V usage is TRBV5-1 and J usage is TRBJ1-5; D gene ambiguous. The ends were cut back, 0 bases at V and 0 bases at J, with 7 bases in the middle. The CDR3 has 15 residues. Germline CDR1 is SGHRS and CDR2 is YFSETQ. The CDR3 reads CASSLGPNSNQPQHF. The CDR3 DNA reads TGCGCCAGCAGCTTGGGGCCCAATAGCAATCAGCCCCAGCATTTT.

J is TRBJ2-2 and V is TRBV29-1, with 7 positions matching TRBD1. The CDR3 is 12 amino acids. Trimming took 7 bases from V and 7 from J; bases not matched to a gene: 6. Per germline, CDR1 SQVTM and CDR2 ANQGSEA. For the CDR3, the DNA is TGCAGCGGGGGACAGCCCTTCGGGGAGCTGTTTTTT. Its translation is CSGGQPFGELFF.

V and J are TRBV27 and TRBJ2-3; possible D gene TRBD2, 6 bases. Germline CDR1 reads MNHEY; CDR2 reads SMNVEV (reference sequence). The CDR3 sequence is 16 residues long. Trimming took off 6 bases at V and 2 bases at J, with 18 bases between the two ends. CDR3 nucleotides: TGTGCCAGCAGGTCAGGGACTCATACTCCCACAGATACGCAGTATTTT. It encodes CASRSGTHTPTDTQYF.

This sequence joins TRBV21-1 and TRBJ1-5. TRBV21-1 is a known pseudogene. This CDR3 spans 16 amino acids. For the CDR3, the DNA is TGTGCCAGCAGCAAGGAGGGGAGATATAGCAATCAGCCCCAGCATTTT. Protein product: CASSKEGRYSNQPQHF.

CDR3 nucleotide sequence: TGTGCCAGCAGCCGAGCAGGGGGCGCGGTAAGAAACGAGCAGTACTTC. This encodes CASSRAGGAVRNEQYF. The chain combines TRBV7-8 with TRBJ2-7, with 8 bases matching TRBD1. The CDR3 totals 16 residues. In germline, CDR1 is SGHVS, CDR2 FQNEAQ. Trimming took 5 bases from V and 5 from J; bases not matched to a gene: 14.

The chain couples TRBV18 to TRBJ1-1; D call uncertain. CDR3 length equals 16 residues. Germline values: CDR1 KGHSH, CDR2 LQKENI. Trimming stripped 0 bases from V and 4 bases from J, with 15 bases between. The CDR3 region is CASSPPAEGWGTEAFF. The CDR3 nucleotides read TGTGCCAGCTCACCACCGGCGGAGGGCTGGGGCACTGAAGCTTTCTTT.

The rearrangement links TRBV5-6 to TRBJ1-6; D is undetermined. The CDR3 length is 15 residues. Trimming cost V 6 bases and J 1 base, with 11 bases left between them. CDR1 is SGHDT, CDR2 YYEEEE, per germline. The CDR3 here is CASISSMSYNSPLHF. In DNA, the CDR3 is TGTGCCAGCATTTCAAGCATGTCCTATAATTCACCCCTCCACTTT.

The V call is TRBV2, the J call TRBJ2-5; 7 nucleotides line up with TRBD1. Germline CDR1 is SNHLY and CDR2 is FYNNEI. This CDR3 spans 14 amino acids. J was trimmed by 2 bases and V by 6 bases; bases with no gene match: 6. The CDR3 DNA is TGTGCCAGCAGCGCCGGGACAGTACAAGAGACCCAGTACTTC. It is translated as CASSAGTVQETQYF.

This chain's CDR3 is CASSGSLAGVGGELFF. In nucleotides, the CDR3 is TGTGCCAGCAGTGGAAGCCTAGCGGGAGTAGGCGGGGAGCTGTTTTTT. V and J are TRBV25-1 and TRBJ2-2; 10 bases align to TRBD2. With 4 bases clipped from V and 7 bases from J, the junction kept 9 bases outside the gene matches. Germline CDR1 reads MGHDK; CDR2 reads SYGVNS. The CDR3 has 16 amino acids.

The rearrangement uses TRBV2 and TRBJ1-2, with a weak D call TRBD1 (6 bases). The CDR3 is 14 amino acids. CDR1 is SNHLY, CDR2 FYNNEI, per germline. V was shortened by 5 bases and J by 6 bases, with 16 bases between the two germline ends. The CDR3 nucleotides are TGTGCCAGCAGTCCGACCACAGGGAGAGATGGCTACACCTTC. Residues: CASSPTTGRDGYTF.

J is TRBJ2-2 and V is TRBV3-1 (or the pseudogene TRBV3-2); 7 bases map to TRBD2. The germline V gene encodes CDR1 LGHDT and CDR2 YNNKEL (reference sequence). The V and J ends lost 1 base and 1 base, in that order; junction bases with no gene match: 6. This CDR3 has 17 amino acids. The CDR3 loop is CASSQVQAGMNTGELFF. As DNA, the CDR3 is TGTGCCAGCAGCCAAGTGCAAGCGGGGATGAACACCGGGGAGCTGTTTTTT.

The V call is TRBV30, the J call TRBJ1-1; no definite D call. Germline CDR1 is GTSNPN and CDR2 is SVGIG (reference sequence). The CDR3 length is 15 residues. The V end lost 1 base, the J end lost 0 bases, and 12 bases lay between the germline ends. The DNA for the CDR3 is TGTGCCTGGAGTGGACGGGAGAATATGAACACTGAAGCTTTCTTT. This encodes CAWSGRENMNTEAFF.